This entry lists 18 T cell receptor beta chains sequenced from one sample in a study of CXCR3-negative and CXCR3-positive naive CD8 T cells (dated by TCRdb to between 2018 and 2020). Instrument on record: NextSeq 550. The Human TCR Profiling Kit (MiLaboratory) was used to prepare UMI-labeled 5' RACE TRB cDNA libraries. Following reprocessing of the reads by TCRdb, the data hold one row per CDR3 protein sequence and no DNA is available. The sample has some 130,000 distinct CDR3 sequences on record. Clones ranked in the top ten supply approximately 0.5% of the sample. Sequences were obtained from naive CXCR3- CD8+ T cells from blood. This sample's cell subset or site label indicates: CD45RO-CCR7+CD27+CD95- naive CD8+ T cells lacking CXCR3 (TNR3-). The receptors were sampled from a human donor in good health. Some clones in this sample may be carry-over from other donors' samples.

V and J are TRBV6-2 or TRBV6-3 and TRBJ1-1. Germline assignment: CDR1 MNHEY and CDR2 SVGEGT. This CDR3 comprises 14 residues. Here the CDR3 reads CASSPSQMNTEAFF.

The V and J genes are TRBV7-6 and TRBJ2-5; TCRdb's D gene call, TRBD2, goes unchecked for lack of DNA. Looked up from germline, CDR1 is SGHVS and CDR2 is FNYEAQ. The CDR3 consists of 12 residues. CDR3 loop: CASSPEGNLQYF.

The chain has TRBV4-2 and TRBJ2-1; TCRdb proposes TRBD2, but this gene call is untestable without DNA. The CDR3 length is 15 residues. Germline lookup yields CDR1 LGHNA and CDR2 YNFKEQ. The CDR3 protein is CASSQEAGGPDEQFF.

The chain employs TRBV5-1 and TRBJ2-7. Germline-derived CDR1 and CDR2 are SGHRS and YFSETQ. CDR3 length: 14 residues. The CDR3 loop reads CASSFAGMPYEQYF.

The V gene is TRBV5-6, the J gene TRBJ2-7; as DNA is missing, the TRBD1 call by TCRdb cannot be tested. This CDR3 contains 15 residues. Per germline, CDR1 SGHDT and CDR2 YYEEEE. This chain's CDR3 is CASSSWDHQSYEQYF.

The CDR3 protein is CASSQGLEGETQYF. This chain links TRBV6-2 or TRBV6-3 with TRBJ2-5; TCRdb selects TRBD1, and the lack of DNA leaves this call unchecked. The CDR3 sequence is 14 residues long. CDR1 is MNHEY and CDR2 is SVGEGT in the germline V gene.

The chain carries TRBV3-1 and TRBJ1-5; TCRdb indicates TRBD1, and absent DNA this call remains unverified. The germline CDR1 and CDR2 sequences are LGHDT and YNNKEL (reference sequence). The CDR3 is 19 amino acids. This chain's CDR3 is CASSRRNDRDRETNQPQHF.

V gene TRBV28 combines with J gene TRBJ2-7. The germline V gene has CDR1 MDHEN and CDR2 SYDVKM. CDR3 length equals 14 residues. This chain's CDR3 is CASSLSGNSYEQYF.

The rearrangement uses TRBV7-9 and TRBJ1-6; TCRdb selects TRBD1, and the lack of DNA leaves this call unchecked. The CDR3 has 16 amino acids. Germline V gives CDR1 SEHNR, CDR2 FQNEAQ (reference sequence). The CDR3 sequence is CASSSEQGLDNSPLHF. Full variable domain (missing parts from reference TRBV7-9 and TRBJ1-6): DTGVSQNPRHKITKRGQNVTFRCDPISEHNRLYWYRQTLGQGPEFLTYFQNEAQLEKSRLLSDRFSAERPKGSFSTLEIQRTEQGDSAMYLCASSSEQGLDNSPLHFGNGTRLTVT.

This chain links TRBV20-1 with TRBJ2-7; TCRdb picks TRBD1, but there is no DNA to check that call. The CDR3 covers 12 residues. CDR1 and CDR2 from the germline V gene are DFQATT and SNEGSKA (reference sequence). CDR3 loop: CSARPGGFEQYF.

The chain links TRBV28 to TRBJ1-2; TCRdb picks TRBD1, but there is no DNA to check that call. This CDR3 is built from 16 residues. Germline CDR1 MDHEN, CDR2 SYDVKM. The CDR3: CASSSGTDHPNYGYTF.

The chain's CDR3 is CASSQGNSPQETQYF. The chain combines TRBV4-2 with TRBJ2-5. Germline V lookup: CDR1 LGHNA, CDR2 YNFKEQ. The CDR3 runs to 15 residues.

The chain couples TRBV7-2 to TRBJ1-1; TCRdb's D call, TRBD1, is unchecked because there is no DNA. This CDR3 has 14 amino acids. Germline-derived CDR1 and CDR2 are SGHTA and FQGNSA. The CDR3 spells CASSFGNPNTEAFF. Full variable domain (rest looked up from reference TRBV7-2 and TRBJ1-1): GAGVSQSPSNKVTEKGKDVELRCDPISGHTALYWYRQSLGQGLEFLIYFQGNSAPDKSGLPSDRFSAERTGGSVSTLTIQRTQQEDSAVYLCASSFGNPNTEAFFGQGTRLTVV.

This CDR3 reads CASSPGVVGGETQYF. This chain joins TRBV28 and TRBJ2-5; TCRdb's D call of TRBD2 is untestable without DNA. Germline assignment: CDR1 MDHEN and CDR2 SYDVKM. The CDR3 is 15 amino acids.

The chain uses TRBV5-1 and TRBJ2-5; TCRdb returns TRBD2, unconfirmable since there is no DNA. CDR1 is SGHRS and CDR2 is YFSETQ in the germline V gene. The length of the CDR3 is 15 residues. The chain's CDR3 is CASSWGLAGEETQYF.

The V gene is TRBV14, the J gene TRBJ1-1; absent DNA, TCRdb's TRBD1 call cannot be checked. Germline lookup yields CDR1 SGHDN and CDR2 FVKESK. CDR3 size: 15 residues. This CDR3 reads CASSERQGRQNEAFF.

The chain uses TRBV11-2 and TRBJ2-7; TCRdb outputs TRBD2, but without DNA this stays unchecked. Germline CDR1 SGHAT, CDR2 FQNNGV. CDR3 length: 16 residues. The CDR3 reads CASSLKEGPTFYEQYF.

The chain recombines TRBV28 with TRBJ2-2; TCRdb gives TRBD1 as the D gene, but with no DNA this cannot be confirmed. There are 16 residues in the CDR3. Germline V gives CDR1 MDHEN, CDR2 SYDVKM. CDR3 amino acids: CASSFRTGVNTGELFF.